The TCR beta chain under discussion was sequenced for a study of T cells in Graves' hyperthyroidism and ophthalmopathy. Researchers amplified the TCR beta CDR3 regions from RNA transcripts. The HTBI primer set drove a first-round RT-PCR of the TCR CDR3. MiXCR, applied by TCRdb to the multiplex PCR reads, yields one record per CDR3 protein. The sample shows some 490,000 distinct CDR3 sequences, approximately 23% of them seen only once. Germline assignment: CDR1 SGHTA and CDR2 FQGNSA. The CDR3 consists of 13 residues. V lost 5 bases and J 5 bases, leaving 12 bases between the germline ends. Patients having uncontrolled infection, another autoimmune disease, pregnancy or lactation were not included. This clonotype was seen only a few times.

The receptor was derived from a woman between 70 and 85 years old with Graves' ophthalmopathy. The chain couples TRBV7-2 to TRBJ1-2; TRBD1 is a possible D gene (5 bases). The sequenced sample consisted of blood. The CDR3 coding sequence is TGTGCCAGCAGCAGACCCGGGACGTATGGCTACACCTTC. Protein sequence: CASSRPGTYGYTF.